This T cell receptor (beta chain) was profiled in a study of regulatory T cells in long-lasting Graves disease. This clonotype came up many times. What it binds is unknown. The time point is: newly diagnosed GD, antithyroid drugs for less than 3 months. PBMC RNA was the source of the TCR library. Construction of TCR beta libraries relied on iRepertoire HTBI primers and on Arm-PCR targeting CDR3 regions. TCRdb ran MiXCR on the multiplex PCR reads and lists one entry per CDR3 protein. The profile covers approximately 540,000 distinct CDR3 sequences, with 12% appearing a single time and 7.5% to 9% taken by the ten largest. Trimming took 3 bases from V and 7 from J, leaving 15 bases between them. The CDR3 contains 13 residues. Germline V CDR1 and CDR2: GTSNPN, SVGIG (reference sequence). Study findings and constraints: Reduced TCR diversity was observed in persistent Graves' patients versus newly diagnosed patients.

This same sample was also part of a study on T cells in Graves' hyperthyroidism and ophthalmopathy. Turning to that study: The TCR CDR3 first-round RT-PCR relied on the HTBI primer set.

The J gene is TRBJ2-5, the V gene TRBV30; perhaps TRBD2 as D (6 bases). This specimen consisted of peripheral blood mononuclear cells (PBMCs), obtained at new diagnosis, from a patient treated with antithyroid drugs. The TCR originated in a woman between 25 and 40 years old with Graves disease. DNA of the CDR3: TGTGCCTGGAGGGTTCAGCCCGGGAGGACCCAGTACTTC. As protein: CAWRVQPGRTQYF.